Sequencing of this T cell receptor beta chain was carried out in a study of cytomegalovirus exposure and HLA in healthy donors. On the study more broadly: Approximately 80 million unique TCRs, all from HLA-typed donors, were included in an early release of the data. Of 300 to 500 genotyped donors, roughly 81% grouped in the Caucasian-associated ancestry cluster.

The PCR contained 60 Vbeta and 13 Jbeta primers. Measured with immunoSEQ multiplex PCR; TCRdb has only the in-frame clones, and not every one. The sample has 110,000 to 150,000 clones; about 85% are singletons. Turning to this clone: Its antigen is still unknown.

The CDR3 extends over 13 amino acids. Germline V CDR1 and CDR2: MRHNA, SNTAGT. With 3 bases clipped from V and 9 bases from J, the junction kept 2 bases outside the gene matches. Notes on the study in general: In a later analysis, at a false discovery rate of 0.05, 15,000 to 20,000 TCR beta sequences matched HLA alleles. Later analysis showed TCR association rates varying by HLA locus, highest for DRB1 and lowest for HLA-C.

The chain joins TRBV6-4 to TRBJ2-1, with 10 bases aligning to TRBD2. This sequence originates from a boy between 2 and 10 years old in good health and CMV-seronegative. Sequences were obtained from PBMCs. This chain's CDR3 is CASSELAGVEQFF. CDR3 DNA: TGTGCCAGCAGTGAGCTAGCGGGAGTTGAGCAGTTCTTC.